The present entry profiles one T cell receptor beta chain with its context. This specimen comes from a study of shared clonotypes between healthy human individuals. Profiling relied on immunoSEQ multiplex PCR, and the TCRdb table lists in-frame clones only, not all of them. Of millions of clones in the sample, about 95% are singletons; the top ten hold 0.1% to 0.15%. The CDR3 loop spans 15 amino acids. Trimming took 4 bases from V and 5 from J; bases not matched to a gene: 10. Germline CDR1 SGHAT, CDR2 FQNNGV. The sequence was obtained from a man aged 18 to 29 in good health. The chain recombines TRBV11-2 with TRBJ2-7; 8 bases are a match to TRBD1. The specimen was naive CD4+ T cells sorted from blood. Indicated subset: CD45RA+ positively selected. The CDR3 DNA reads TGTGCCAGCAGCTCCGGACAGGGACGGATAGACGAGCAGTACTTC. Amino acids: CASSSGQGRIDEQYF.